This T cell receptor beta chain is drawn from a study of T-cell memory formation after mild COVID-19. This clonotype was seen only a few times. Its specificity is unknown. Findings and limits, study-wide: CD4+ contracting clones lay mainly in CM and EM, CD8+ ones in EMRA. The authors did not confirm SARS-CoV-2 specificity of second-wave clones peaking day 37.

This CDR3 contains 16 residues. Losses at the gene ends were 2 bases for V and 2 bases for J; bases not matched to a gene: 4. From 5'RACE with constant-segment primers came TCR alpha and TCR beta cDNA libraries that carried sample barcodes and UMIs. Via MiXCR, TCRdb re-called the 5' RACE reads, giving one row per CDR3 protein. The table records approximately 340,000 distinct CDR3 sequences, 15% to 20% of them present only once. V gene TRBV12-3 or TRBV12-4 combines with J gene TRBJ2-5; 11 bases are a match to TRBD1. This sequence originates from a man between 18 and 35 years old who had mild COVID-19 (a few samples of this study predate the infection). Cell type and time point are not known. Sample: PBMCs or a T cell subset sorted from them (not recorded which). The DNA for the CDR3 is TGTGCCAGCAGTTTACGCGGGACAGGGGGACAAGAGACCCAGTACTTC. Its translation is CASSLRGTGGQETQYF.